This TCR beta chain was captured by sequencing in a study of regulatory and conventional T cells in RAG deficiency. Germline values: CDR1 SEHNR, CDR2 FQNEAQ (reference sequence). V lost 0 bases and J lost 3, with 0 bases in between. The CDR3 length is 12 residues. The table lists this clone with a few counts. What it binds is not known. Produced via immunoSEQ multiplex PCR; TCRdb's table is partial and in-frame only. The data contain a few hundred clones, about 65% of them singletons. Whole-study results and caveats: Omenn CD25-high CD127-low cells may be activated cells, not true Tregs. Shannon entropy was markedly lower and Simpson indices higher in RAG-deficient patients than control T-cell subsets. In Omenn syndrome, Treg and Tconv repertoires overlapped >90%.

The receptor was isolated from a human donor with RAG deficiency presenting as combined immunodeficiency. Sequenced sample: CD8+ T cells sorted from blood. This chain uses TRBV7-9 with TRBJ2-1; D not certain. CDR3 nucleotide sequence: TGTGCCAGCAGCTTAGCCTACAATGAGCAGTTCTTC. Its translation is CASSLAYNEQFF.